The next 28 T cell receptor beta chains were all read from a single sample in a study of blood T cell repertoires in COVID-19. Libraries were prepared by immunoSEQ multiplex PCR; TCRdb keeps only in-frame clonotypes and omits some of them. The data show some 190,000 clones, about 85% seen once. Sequenced: peripheral blood. The receptors stem from a woman of 80 years or more with acute or convalescent COVID-19.

The chain couples TRBV4-1 to TRBJ1-5; TRBD1 matches at 8 bases. The V segment lost 2 bases and the J segment 5 bases; nucleotides outside the gene matches: 2. This CDR3 spans 14 amino acids. CDR1 is MGHRA and CDR2 is YSYEKL in the germline V gene. CDR3 region: CASSQPTGDQPQHF. As DNA, the CDR3 is TGCGCCAGCAGCCAACCGACAGGGGATCAGCCCCAGCATTTT.

This clone was detected only once. The chain joins TRBV29-1 to TRBJ2-2; D perhaps matches TRBD1 (6 bases). The CDR3 contains 14 residues. Between the trimmed V and J ends, which lost 3 bases and 4 bases, there was a span of 12 bases. Germline values: CDR1 SQVTM, CDR2 ANQGSEA. CDR3 protein: CSVEPDRSTGELFF. CDR3 nucleotides: TGCAGCGTTGAGCCCGACAGGAGCACCGGGGAGCTGTTTTTT.

The sample holds one count of this clone. The chain employs TRBV24-1 and TRBJ1-2; TRBD1 matches at 7 bases. The CDR3 consists of 15 residues. J lost 2 bases, V lost 4 bases, and 6 bases had no gene match. Germline V gene sequence: CDR1 KGHDR, CDR2 SFDVKD. The CDR3 spells CATSDPATGNYGYTF. CDR3 bases: TGTGCCACCAGTGACCCTGCGACAGGGAACTATGGCTACACCTTC.

The chain links TRBV6-5 to TRBJ2-3; D remains unclear. Trimming took off 2 bases at V and 7 bases at J, with 10 bases between the two ends. Germline loops: CDR1 MNHEY, CDR2 SVGAGI. This CDR3 contains 13 residues. CDR3 DNA: TGTGCCAGCAGTTACATGTTCAGTTATACGCAGTATTTT. This codes for CASSYMFSYTQYF.

V gene TRBV7-9 combines with J gene TRBJ2-2, with D maybe TRBD2 (5 bases). Germline V gives CDR1 SEHNR, CDR2 FQNEAQ (reference sequence). Trimming took off 6 bases at V and 3 bases at J, with 8 bases between the two ends. This CDR3 region has 13 residues. The CDR3 sequence is CASRGADTGELFF. The CDR3, as DNA: TGTGCCAGCAGGGGAGCGGACACCGGGGAGCTGTTTTTT.

The chain couples TRBV19 to TRBJ1-2; D remains ambiguous. V was cut by 6 bases and J by 2 bases, with 4 bases left in between. CDR3 size: 11 residues. Germline CDR1 and CDR2: LNHDA and SQIVND (reference sequence). The CDR3 DNA is TGTGCCAGTAGACAGAACTATGGCTACACCTTC. This sequence encodes CASRQNYGYTF.

The V gene is TRBV5-1, the J gene TRBJ2-1; 12 bases agree with TRBD2. Trimming took 7 bases from V and 10 from J; bases not matched to a gene: 6. The CDR3 spans 13 residues. Looked up from germline, CDR1 is SGHRS and CDR2 is YFSETQ. The CDR3 sequence is CASRRLAGAEQFF. CDR3 DNA: TGCGCCAGCCGCAGACTAGCGGGAGCCGAGCAGTTCTTC. Looking up the rest from reference TRBV5-1 and TRBJ2-1 gives the full variable domain: KAGVTQTPRYLIKTRGQQVTLSCSPISGHRSVSWYQQTPGQGLQFLFEYFSETQRNKGNFPGRFSGRQFSNSRSEMNVSTLELGDSALYLCASRRLAGAEQFFGPGTRLTVL.

The J gene is TRBJ2-3, the V gene TRBV11-2; D gene uncertain. This CDR3 comprises 16 residues. The V and J ends lost 5 bases and 1 base respectively, with 16 bases between them. CDR1 and CDR2 (germline): SGHAT, FQNNGV. CDR3 sequence: CASSPRLDIRTDTQYF. DNA of the CDR3: TGTGCCAGCAGCCCGCGCTTAGATATCCGCACAGATACGCAGTATTTT.

This chain connects TRBV7-2 to TRBJ1-1; D is unresolved. V was trimmed by 1 base and J by 4 bases, leaving 10 bases between them. The germline gives CDR1 SGHTA, CDR2 FQGNSA. There are 14 residues in the CDR3. The CDR3 nucleotides read TGTGCCAGCAGCTTAGAATGGGCACGCACTGAAGCTTTCTTT. Translation gives CASSLEWARTEAFF.

This sequence joins TRBV29-1 and TRBJ1-2; 7 bases match TRBD1. The J segment lost 7 bases and the V segment lost 6 bases, leaving 5 bases of the junction unmatched. The CDR3 consists of 11 residues. The germline V gene has CDR1 SQVTM and CDR2 ANQGSEA. CDR3 in amino acids: CSVGQVAGYTF. DNA of the CDR3: TGCAGCGTAGGACAGGTTGCTGGCTACACCTTC.

This clone was found a few times. The chain uses TRBV6-5 and TRBJ1-2, with TRBD1 matching 7 bases. J was trimmed by 6 bases and V by 6 bases; bases with no gene match: 10. The CDR3 loop spans 14 amino acids. The germline gives CDR1 MNHEY, CDR2 SVGAGI. The CDR3 sequence is CASSNTGDGNGYTF. As DNA, the CDR3 is TGTGCCAGCAGCAATACAGGGGATGGGAATGGCTACACCTTC.

The V call is TRBV18, the J call TRBJ1-4; unclear D gene. This CDR3 is 14 amino acids long. CDR1 is KGHSH and CDR2 is LQKENI in the germline V gene. Trimming cost V 3 bases and J 8 bases, with 13 bases left between them. CDR3 in DNA: TGTGCCAGCTCACCGTCCCCCGACGGGGAAAAACTGTTTTTT. Its translation is CASSPSPDGEKLFF.

The rearrangement links TRBV3-1 (or the pseudogene TRBV3-2) to TRBJ2-7; D gene ambiguous. This CDR3 spans 14 amino acids. Trimming shortened V by 1 base and J by 5 bases, and 12 bases separated the two germline ends. CDR1 and CDR2 (germline): LGHDT, YNNKEL (reference sequence). This CDR3 is CASSQGGGSHEQYF. The CDR3 nucleotides read TGTGCCAGCAGCCAAGGTGGCGGCTCGCACGAGCAGTACTTC.

In this sample, this clone turned up a few times. The same CDR3 can be traced to other DNA sequences in this sample. The gene calls are TRBV5-1 and TRBJ1-2; D remains ambiguous. Trimming shortened V by 0 bases and J by 2 bases, and 5 bases separated the two germline ends. Germline V CDR1 and CDR2: SGHRS, YFSETQ. CDR3 length: 13 amino acids. CDR3 nucleotides: TGCGCCAGCAGCTTGGGACAAAACTATGGCTACACCTTC. Translation: CASSLGQNYGYTF.

The CDR3 protein is CASSLGQRAFF. The DNA of the CDR3 is TGTGCCAGCAGTTTAGGGCAAAGAGCTTTCTTT. The V and J genes are TRBV27 and TRBJ1-1; unclear D gene. CDR3 size: 11 residues. The germline V gene encodes CDR1 MNHEY and CDR2 SMNVEV (reference sequence). V gave up 2 bases and J gave up 10 bases, with 8 bases separating them.

This chain connects TRBV18 to TRBJ1-6; 7 bases fit TRBD1. Germline V gene data show CDR1 as KGHSH and CDR2 as LQKENI. There are 15 residues in the CDR3. With V trimmed by 3 bases and J by 5 bases, 4 bases remained unmatched. The DNA for the CDR3 is TGTGCCAGCTCACCGAGGGGGACAGATAATTCACCCCTCCACTTT. This gives the protein CASSPRGTDNSPLHF.

This sequence joins TRBV27 and TRBJ2-3; TRBD1 matches at 7 bases. The CDR3 runs to 15 residues. Germline V gene lookup returns CDR1 MNHEY and CDR2 SMNVEV (reference sequence). Unmatched junction bases numbered 6, after V lost 6 bases and J lost 0 bases. CDR3 sequence reads: CASRDRALSTDTQYF. The CDR3 nucleotides read TGTGCCAGCAGAGACAGGGCCCTAAGCACAGATACGCAGTATTTT.

This sequence joins TRBV5-6 and TRBJ1-2; no definite D call. Looked up from germline, CDR1 is SGHDT and CDR2 is YYEEEE. This CDR3 is 12 amino acids long. V was clipped by 3 bases and J by 7 bases, with 10 bases between them. The CDR3 here is CASSWSYRGYTF. CDR3 DNA: TGTGCCAGCAGCTGGAGTTACCGTGGCTACACCTTC. Combining the CDR3 with reference TRBV5-6 and TRBJ1-2 gives the whole variable domain DAGVTQSPTHLIKTRGQQVTLRCSPKSGHDTVSWYQQALGQGPQFIFQYYEEEERQRGNFPDRFSGHQFPNYSSELNVNALLLGDSALYLCASSWSYRGYTFGSGTRLTVV.

The V call is TRBV2, the J call TRBJ2-1; D possibly corresponds to TRBD2 (5 bases). Germline V gives CDR1 SNHLY, CDR2 FYNNEI. This CDR3 is built from 12 residues. V lost 3 bases, J lost 15 bases, and 15 bases lay in between. The CDR3: CASSEFQSEGFF. CDR3 DNA sequence: TGTGCCAGCAGTGAGTTCCAGAGCGAGGGGTTCTTC.

The chain has TRBV12-3 or TRBV12-4 and TRBJ2-3; a possible D gene is TRBD2 (7 bases). V was pared by 7 bases and J by 8 bases, with 16 bases between. This CDR3 region has 13 residues. Here the CDR3 reads CASTLGGGLTQYF. Here the CDR3 DNA reads TGTGCCAGCACCCTGGGAGGGGGACTTACGCAGTATTTT.

This clone has only a few counts. This rearrangement joins TRBV10-3 to TRBJ2-5; D is uncertain. The V and J ends lost 2 bases and 5 bases respectively, with 6 bases between them. This CDR3 is built from 12 residues. Germline V gives CDR1 ENHRY, CDR2 SYGVKD. This chain's CDR3 is CAISERRETQYF. The CDR3 DNA is TGTGCCATCAGTGAGCGGCGGGAGACCCAGTACTTC.

V usage is TRBV7-9 and J usage is TRBJ1-1; TRBD1 might be the D (5 bases). Trimming took 5 bases from V and 4 from J, leaving 14 bases between them. The germline gives CDR1 SEHNR, CDR2 FQNEAQ (reference sequence). This CDR3 has 14 amino acids. CDR3 sequence (DNA): TGTGCCAGCAGCCCCGCCAGGGTCGCCACTGAAGCTTTCTTT. Translating it yields CASSPARVATEAFF.

This rearrangement joins TRBV5-4 to TRBJ1-4; no clear D. V was trimmed by 4 bases and J by 3 bases, leaving 16 bases between them. The CDR3 extends over 16 amino acids. CDR1 is SGHNT and CDR2 is YYREEE in the germline V gene (reference sequence). CDR3 in DNA: TGTGCCAGCAGCCAGGACTCTGGAGGTTCTAATGAAAAACTGTTTTTT. This encodes CASSQDSGGSNEKLFF.

The chain has TRBV19 and TRBJ1-5; D gene unclear. Trimming removed 6 bases from V and 3 bases from J, with 15 bases in between. Per germline, CDR1 LNHDA and CDR2 SQIVND (reference sequence). This CDR3 is built from 15 residues. The CDR3 DNA follows: TGTGCCAGTAGGGGAACCGGGATCTTCAATCAGCCCCAGCATTTT. Translated, it gives CASRGTGIFNQPQHF.

CDR3 sequence: CASSFGFLAGVYNEQFF. DNA of the CDR3: TGTGCCAGCAGTTTCGGATTCTTGGCGGGAGTGTACAATGAGCAGTTCTTC. J is TRBJ2-1 and V is TRBV28; TRBD2 matches at 7 bases. Germline CDR1 MDHEN, CDR2 SYDVKM. There are 17 residues in the CDR3. J gave up 4 bases and V 3 bases, and 12 bases lay outside the gene matches.

This clone was observed a few times. This rearrangement joins TRBV4-2 to TRBJ2-3; 10 bases agree with TRBD2. The germline V gene has CDR1 LGHNA and CDR2 YNFKEQ. The trim removed 3 bases at V and 1 base at J, leaving 7 bases unmatched. The length of the CDR3 is 17 residues. The CDR3 sequence: CASSHVRSGGGTDTQYF. The CDR3 DNA sequence: TGTGCCAGCAGCCATGTCCGGAGCGGGGGGGGCACAGATACGCAGTATTTT.

J is TRBJ1-5 and V is TRBV18, with TRBD1 identical over 9 bases. The junction had 5 bases not matched to a gene; V was cut back by 2 bases and J by 6 bases. The germline V gene encodes CDR1 KGHSH and CDR2 LQKENI. The CDR3 runs to 15 residues. Here the CDR3 reads CASSPSGTGIQPQHF. The CDR3 coding sequence is TGTGCCAGCTCACCATCCGGGACAGGGATTCAGCCCCAGCATTTT. The full variable domain, its missing parts supplied by reference TRBV18 and TRBJ1-5, is NAGVMQNPRHLVRRRGQEARLRCSPMKGHSHVYWYRQLPEEGLKFMVYLQKENIIDESGMPKERFSAEFPKEGPSILRIQQVVRGDSAAYFCASSPSGTGIQPQHFGDGTRLSIL.

The J gene is TRBJ1-3, the V gene TRBV7-2; D remains unclear. Trimming took 4 bases from V and 4 from J, leaving 8 bases between them. Germline loops: CDR1 SGHTA, CDR2 FQGNSA. This CDR3 is built from 13 residues. CDR3 DNA: TGTGCCAGCAGCTCCCGTCTGGGAAACACCATATATTTT. Translation: CASSSRLGNTIYF. The whole variable domain, remainder taken from reference TRBV7-2 and TRBJ1-3, is GAGVSQSPSNKVTEKGKDVELRCDPISGHTALYWYRQSLGQGLEFLIYFQGNSAPDKSGLPSDRFSAERTGGSVSTLTIQRTQQEDSAVYLCASSSRLGNTIYFGEGSWLTVV.